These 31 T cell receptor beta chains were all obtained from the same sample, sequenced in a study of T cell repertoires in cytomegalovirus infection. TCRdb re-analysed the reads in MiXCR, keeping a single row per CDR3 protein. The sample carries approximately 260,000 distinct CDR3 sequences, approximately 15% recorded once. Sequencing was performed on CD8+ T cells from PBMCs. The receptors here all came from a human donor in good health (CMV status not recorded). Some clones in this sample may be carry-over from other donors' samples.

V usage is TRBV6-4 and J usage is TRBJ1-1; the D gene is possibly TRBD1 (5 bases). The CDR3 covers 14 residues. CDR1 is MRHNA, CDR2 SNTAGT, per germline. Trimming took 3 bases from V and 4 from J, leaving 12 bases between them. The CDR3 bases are TGTGCCAGCAGTGAAGAGGGGATTGGCACTGAAGCTTTCTTT. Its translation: CASSEEGIGTEAFF.

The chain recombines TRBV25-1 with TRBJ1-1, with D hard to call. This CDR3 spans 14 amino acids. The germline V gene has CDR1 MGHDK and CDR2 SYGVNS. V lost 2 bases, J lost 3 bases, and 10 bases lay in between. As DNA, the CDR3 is TGTGCCAGCAGTGAACAGCAGGATTACACTGAAGCTTTCTTT. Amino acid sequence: CASSEQQDYTEAFF.

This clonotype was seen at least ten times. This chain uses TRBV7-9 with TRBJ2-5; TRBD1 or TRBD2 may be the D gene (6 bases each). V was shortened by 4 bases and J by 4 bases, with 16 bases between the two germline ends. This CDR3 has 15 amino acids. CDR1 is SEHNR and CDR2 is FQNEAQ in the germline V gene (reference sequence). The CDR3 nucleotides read TGTGCCAGCAGCTCAGGCGTGGGGGGCGGAGAGACCCAGTACTTC. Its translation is CASSSGVGGGETQYF.

Here the CDR3 reads CASSIGASQETQYF. The CDR3 DNA follows: TGTGCCAGTAGTATTGGTGCGTCACAAGAGACCCAGTACTTC. The genes are TRBV19 and TRBJ2-5; D unclear. Trimming took off 3 bases at V and 2 bases at J, with 10 bases between the two ends. The germline gives CDR1 LNHDA, CDR2 SQIVND (reference sequence). The CDR3 totals 14 residues.

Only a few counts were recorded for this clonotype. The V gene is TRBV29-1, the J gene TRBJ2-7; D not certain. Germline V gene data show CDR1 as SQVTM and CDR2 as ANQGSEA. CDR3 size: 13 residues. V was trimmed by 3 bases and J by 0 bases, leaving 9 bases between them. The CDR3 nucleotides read TGCAGCGTTGAGTTCGGCGGCTCCTACGAGCAGTACTTC. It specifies CSVEFGGSYEQYF.

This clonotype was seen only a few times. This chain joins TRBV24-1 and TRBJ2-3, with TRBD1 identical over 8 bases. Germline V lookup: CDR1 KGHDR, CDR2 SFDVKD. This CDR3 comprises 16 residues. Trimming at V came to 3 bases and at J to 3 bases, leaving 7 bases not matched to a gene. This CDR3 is CATSDADRERTDTQYF. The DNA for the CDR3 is TGTGCCACCAGTGATGCGGACAGGGAGAGGACAGATACGCAGTATTTT.

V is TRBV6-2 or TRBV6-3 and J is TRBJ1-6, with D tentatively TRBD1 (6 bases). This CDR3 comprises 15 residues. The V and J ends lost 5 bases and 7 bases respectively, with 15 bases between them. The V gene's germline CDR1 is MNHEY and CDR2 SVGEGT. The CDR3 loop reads CASSQGYRENSPLHF. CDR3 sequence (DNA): TGTGCCAGCAGTCAGGGGTACCGCGAGAATTCACCCCTCCACTTT.

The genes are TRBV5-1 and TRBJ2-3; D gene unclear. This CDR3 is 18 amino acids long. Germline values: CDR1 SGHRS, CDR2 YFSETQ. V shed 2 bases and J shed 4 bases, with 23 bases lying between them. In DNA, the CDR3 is TGCGCCAGCAGCTTTAATCCGACCGGACCCCGCCTATCAGATACGCAGTATTTT. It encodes CASSFNPTGPRLSDTQYF.

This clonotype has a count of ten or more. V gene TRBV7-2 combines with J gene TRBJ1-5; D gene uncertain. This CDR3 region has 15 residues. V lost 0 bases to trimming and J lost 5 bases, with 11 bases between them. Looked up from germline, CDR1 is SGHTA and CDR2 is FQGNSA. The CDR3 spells CASSLALTGHQPQHF. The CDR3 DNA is TGTGCCAGCAGCTTAGCGCTAACGGGCCATCAGCCCCAGCATTTT.

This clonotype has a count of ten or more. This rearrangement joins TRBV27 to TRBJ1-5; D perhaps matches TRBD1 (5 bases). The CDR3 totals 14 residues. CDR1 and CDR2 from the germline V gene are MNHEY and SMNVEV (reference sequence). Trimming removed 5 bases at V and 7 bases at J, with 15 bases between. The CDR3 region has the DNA TGTGCCAGCAGTCCTCCCAGGTGGGGCCAGCCCCAGCATTTT. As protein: CASSPPRWGQPQHF.

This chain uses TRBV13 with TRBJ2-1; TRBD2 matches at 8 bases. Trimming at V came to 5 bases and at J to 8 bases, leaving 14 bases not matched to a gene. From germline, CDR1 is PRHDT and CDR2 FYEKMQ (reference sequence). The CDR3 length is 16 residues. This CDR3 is CASSPAADLGRDEQFF. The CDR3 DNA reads TGTGCCAGCAGCCCGGCGGCGGACCTCGGGAGGGATGAGCAGTTCTTC.

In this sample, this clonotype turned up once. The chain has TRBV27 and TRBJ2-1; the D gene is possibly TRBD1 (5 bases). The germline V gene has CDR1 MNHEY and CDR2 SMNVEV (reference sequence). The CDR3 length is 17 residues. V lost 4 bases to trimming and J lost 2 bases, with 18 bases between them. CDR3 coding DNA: TGTGCCAGCAGTTCCCCCCCCAGGGCAGGGACCTACAATGAGCAGTTCTTC. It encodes CASSSPPRAGTYNEQFF.

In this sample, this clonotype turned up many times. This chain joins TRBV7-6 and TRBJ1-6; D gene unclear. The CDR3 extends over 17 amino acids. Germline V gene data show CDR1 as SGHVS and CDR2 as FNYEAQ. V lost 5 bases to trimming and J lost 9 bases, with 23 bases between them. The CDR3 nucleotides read TGTGCCAGCAGCCACTTAAAGGGCCCAACAAGAGGTTCACCCCTCCACTTT. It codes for CASSHLKGPTRGSPLHF.

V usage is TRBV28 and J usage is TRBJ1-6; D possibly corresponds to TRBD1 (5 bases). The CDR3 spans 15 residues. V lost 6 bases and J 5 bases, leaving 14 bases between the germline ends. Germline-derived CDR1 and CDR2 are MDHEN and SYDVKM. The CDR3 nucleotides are TGTGCCAGCAGAGCTCCGGGACGGAATAATTCACCCCTCCACTTT. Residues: CASRAPGRNNSPLHF.

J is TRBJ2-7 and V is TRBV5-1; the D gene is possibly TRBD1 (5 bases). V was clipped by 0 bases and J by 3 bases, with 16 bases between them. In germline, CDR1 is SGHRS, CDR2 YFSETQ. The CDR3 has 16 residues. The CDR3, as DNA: TGCGCCAGCAGCTTGGGCCAGGGCATGATGCGCTACGAGCAGTACTTC. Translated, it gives CASSLGQGMMRYEQYF.

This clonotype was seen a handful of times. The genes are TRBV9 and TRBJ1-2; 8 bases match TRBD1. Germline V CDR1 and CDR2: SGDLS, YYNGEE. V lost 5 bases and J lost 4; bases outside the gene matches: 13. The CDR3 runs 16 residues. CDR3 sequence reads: CASSTGTGTVPYGYTF. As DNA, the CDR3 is TGTGCCAGCAGTACCGGGACAGGAACTGTTCCCTATGGCTACACCTTC.

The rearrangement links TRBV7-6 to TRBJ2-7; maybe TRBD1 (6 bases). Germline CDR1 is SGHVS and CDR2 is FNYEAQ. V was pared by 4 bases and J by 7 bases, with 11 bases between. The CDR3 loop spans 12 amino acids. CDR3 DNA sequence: TGTGCCAGCAGCTCAAACAGGGTTGAGCAGTACTTC. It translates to CASSSNRVEQYF. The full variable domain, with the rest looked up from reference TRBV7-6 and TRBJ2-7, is GAGVSQSPRYKVTKRGQDVALRCDPISGHVSLYWYRQALGQGPEFLTYFNYEAQQDKSGLPNDRFSAERPEGSISTLTIQRTEQRDSAMYRCASSSNRVEQYFGPGTRLTVT.

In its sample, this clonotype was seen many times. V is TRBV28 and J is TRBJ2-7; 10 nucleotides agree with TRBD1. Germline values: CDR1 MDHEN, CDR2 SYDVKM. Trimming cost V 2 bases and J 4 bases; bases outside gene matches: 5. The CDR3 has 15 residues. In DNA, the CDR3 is TGTGCCAGCAGTTTAGACAGGGGGCTACTATACGAGCAGTACTTC. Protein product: CASSLDRGLLYEQYF.

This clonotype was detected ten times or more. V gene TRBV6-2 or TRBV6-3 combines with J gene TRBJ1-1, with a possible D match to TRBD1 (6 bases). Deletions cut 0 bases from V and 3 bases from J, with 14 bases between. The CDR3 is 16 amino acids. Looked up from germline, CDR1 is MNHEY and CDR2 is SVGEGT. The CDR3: CASSYSRGAFYTEAFF. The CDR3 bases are TGTGCCAGCAGTTACTCTCGGGGGGCTTTCTACACTGAAGCTTTCTTT.

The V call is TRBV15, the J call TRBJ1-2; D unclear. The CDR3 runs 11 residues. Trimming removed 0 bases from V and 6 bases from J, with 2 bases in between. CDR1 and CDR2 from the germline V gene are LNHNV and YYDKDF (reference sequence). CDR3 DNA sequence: TGTGCCACCAGCAGAGATGATGGCTACACCTTC. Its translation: CATSRDDGYTF.

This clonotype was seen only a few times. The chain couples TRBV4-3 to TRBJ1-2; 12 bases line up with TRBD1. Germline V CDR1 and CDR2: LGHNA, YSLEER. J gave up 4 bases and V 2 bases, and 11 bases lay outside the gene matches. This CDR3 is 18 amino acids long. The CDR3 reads CASSQTGTGGLGGYGYTF. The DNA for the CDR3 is TGCGCCAGCAGCCAAACCGGGACAGGGGGCTTAGGCGGCTATGGCTACACCTTC.

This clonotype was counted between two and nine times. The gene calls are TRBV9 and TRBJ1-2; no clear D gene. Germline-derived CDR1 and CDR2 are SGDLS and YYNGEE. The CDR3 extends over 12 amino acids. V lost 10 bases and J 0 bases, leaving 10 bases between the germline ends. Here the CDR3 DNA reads TGTGCCTCGGACGGATCTAACTATGGCTACACCTTC. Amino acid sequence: CASDGSNYGYTF.

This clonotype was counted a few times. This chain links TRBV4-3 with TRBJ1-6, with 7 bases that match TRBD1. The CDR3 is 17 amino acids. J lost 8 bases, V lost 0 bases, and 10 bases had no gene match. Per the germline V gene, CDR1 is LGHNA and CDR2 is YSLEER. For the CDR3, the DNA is TGCGCCAGCAGCCAAGATTCTCAGGGGGGTTTAGATTCACCCCTCCACTTT. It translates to CASSQDSQGGLDSPLHF.

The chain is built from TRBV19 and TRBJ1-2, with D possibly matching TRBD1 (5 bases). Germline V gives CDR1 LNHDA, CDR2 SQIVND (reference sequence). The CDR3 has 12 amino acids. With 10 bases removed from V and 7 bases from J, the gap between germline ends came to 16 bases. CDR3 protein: CATGGGMLGYTF. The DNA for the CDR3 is TGTGCCACCGGGGGGGGTATGCTTGGCTACACCTTC.

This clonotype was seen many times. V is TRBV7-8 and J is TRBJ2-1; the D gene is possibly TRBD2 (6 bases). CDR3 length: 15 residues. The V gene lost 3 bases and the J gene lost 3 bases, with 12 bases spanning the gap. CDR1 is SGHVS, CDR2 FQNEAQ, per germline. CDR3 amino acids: CASSFLEGHYNEQFF. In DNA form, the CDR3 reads TGTGCCAGCAGCTTCTTGGAGGGGCACTACAATGAGCAGTTCTTC.

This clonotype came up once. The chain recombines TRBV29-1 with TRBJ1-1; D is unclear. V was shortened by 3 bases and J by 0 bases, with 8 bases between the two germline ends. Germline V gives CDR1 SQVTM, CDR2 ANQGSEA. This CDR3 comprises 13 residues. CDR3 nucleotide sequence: TGCAGCGTTGAGGCAGAAATGAACACTGAAGCTTTCTTT. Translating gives CSVEAEMNTEAFF.

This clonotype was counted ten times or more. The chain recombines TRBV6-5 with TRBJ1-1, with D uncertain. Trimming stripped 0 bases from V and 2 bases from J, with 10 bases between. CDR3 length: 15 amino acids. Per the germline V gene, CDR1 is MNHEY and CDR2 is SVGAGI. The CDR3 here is CASSYSRFSNTEAFF. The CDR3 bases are TGTGCCAGCAGTTACTCGCGTTTCAGCAACACTGAAGCTTTCTTT.

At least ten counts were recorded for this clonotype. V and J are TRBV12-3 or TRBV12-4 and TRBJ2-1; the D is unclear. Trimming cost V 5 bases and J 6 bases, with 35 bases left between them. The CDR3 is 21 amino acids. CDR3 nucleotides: TGTGCCAGCAGTATCAATCCGGGTTCCCTCTTCCAAAGACTCCCGGCCAATGAGCAGTTCTTC. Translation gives CASSINPGSLFQRLPANEQFF.

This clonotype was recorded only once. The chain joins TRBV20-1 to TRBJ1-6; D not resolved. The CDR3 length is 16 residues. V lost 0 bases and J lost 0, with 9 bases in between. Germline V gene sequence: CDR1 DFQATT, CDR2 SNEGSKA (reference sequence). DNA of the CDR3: TGCAGTGCTAGAGATTATCGGAGCTCCTATAATTCACCCCTCCACTTT. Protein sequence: CSARDYRSSYNSPLHF.

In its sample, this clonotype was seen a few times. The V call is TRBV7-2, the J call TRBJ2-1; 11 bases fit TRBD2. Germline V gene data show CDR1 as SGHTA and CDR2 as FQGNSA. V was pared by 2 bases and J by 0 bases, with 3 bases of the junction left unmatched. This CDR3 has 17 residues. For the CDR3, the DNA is TGTGCCAGCAGCTTACTTAGCGGGGGGGCCTCCTACAATGAGCAGTTCTTC. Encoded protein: CASSLLSGGASYNEQFF.

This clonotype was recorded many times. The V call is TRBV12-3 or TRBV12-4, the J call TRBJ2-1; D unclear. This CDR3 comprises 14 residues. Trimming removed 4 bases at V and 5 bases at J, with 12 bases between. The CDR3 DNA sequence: TGTGCCAGCAGTTCCGTGACACCCCACAATGAGCAGTTCTTC. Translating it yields CASSSVTPHNEQFF.